These T cell receptor beta chains were read from a single sample in a study of T cell repertoires in ileal Crohn's disease. Sequenced by immunoSEQ multiplex PCR; TCRdb stores in-frame clones only, minus some. The top ten hold 11% of the sample, which has roughly 2,000 clones, more than 80% seen once. Sequenced sample: ileal tissue. These receptors were collected from an adult with Crohn's disease. Each CDR3 is given with its conserved first and last residue. A D gene is named only where the DNA matches it firmly. Where a row states a size, it is once, few, many or the class of an expanded clone; other rows omit it.

J gene: TRBJ1-2; clone size: -; CDR3 length: 13; D gene: -; V gene: TRBV28; CDR3 protein: CASSFPGSHGYTF; CDR3 DNA: TGTGCCAGCAGTTTCCCGGGTTCGCATGGCTACACCTTC
J gene: TRBJ2-1; clone size: -; CDR3 length: 15; D gene: TRBD2; V gene: TRBV7-3; CDR3 protein: CASSPLAGSYNEQFF; CDR3 DNA: TGTGCCAGCAGCCCGCTAGCGGGATCGTACAATGAGCAGTTCTTC
J gene: TRBJ1-1; clone size: -; CDR3 length: 13; D gene: -; V gene: TRBV19; CDR3 protein: CASRGGGQTEAFF; CDR3 DNA: TGTGCCAGTAGGGGGGGTGGGCAAACTGAAGCTTTCTTT
J gene: TRBJ2-7; clone size: -; CDR3 length: 15; D gene: TRBD2; V gene: TRBV27; CDR3 protein: CASSRKLAGDYEQYF; CDR3 DNA: TGTGCCAGCAGCAGAAAACTAGCGGGAGATTACGAGCAGTACTTC
J gene: TRBJ1-5; clone size: -; CDR3 length: 15; D gene: TRBD1; V gene: TRBV7-4; CDR3 protein: CASSLLQGGNQPQHF; CDR3 DNA: TGTGCCAGCAGCTTACTACAGGGGGGCAATCAGCCCCAGCATTTT
J gene: TRBJ2-1; clone size: -; CDR3 length: 15; D gene: TRBD2; V gene: TRBV7-3; CDR3 protein: CASSLTLAGVNEQFF; CDR3 DNA: TGTGCCAGCAGCTTAACGTTAGCGGGAGTCAATGAGCAGTTCTTC
J gene: TRBJ2-3; clone size: -; CDR3 length: 14; D gene: TRBD2; V gene: TRBV27; CDR3 protein: CASSLWGPSGGPYF; CDR3 DNA: TGTGCCAGCAGCCTCTGGGGACCTAGCGGCGGTCCGTATTTT
J gene: TRBJ2-7; clone size: once; CDR3 length: 12; D gene: -; V gene: TRBV5-1; CDR3 protein: CASSLTIYEQYF; CDR3 DNA: TGCGCCAGCAGCTTGACCATCTACGAGCAGTACTTC
J gene: TRBJ2-1; clone size: -; CDR3 length: 16; D gene: TRBD2; V gene: TRBV5-4; CDR3 protein: CASSLELTSANNEQFF; CDR3 DNA: TGTGCCAGCAGCTTGGAGTTAACTAGCGCAAACAATGAGCAGTTCTTC
J gene: TRBJ2-7; clone size: -; CDR3 length: 12; D gene: -; V gene: TRBV7-6; CDR3 protein: CASSLIMGEQYF; CDR3 DNA: TGTGCCAGCAGCTTAATAATGGGCGAGCAGTACTTC
J gene: TRBJ1-3; clone size: -; CDR3 length: 16; D gene: TRBD1; V gene: TRBV10-3; CDR3 protein: CAISESQGIGGNTIYF; CDR3 DNA: TGTGCCATCAGTGAGTCACAGGGGATTGGTGGAAACACCATATATTTT
J gene: TRBJ1-2; clone size: once; CDR3 length: 11; D gene: -; V gene: TRBV29-1; CDR3 protein: CSVLGEHGYTF; CDR3 DNA: TGCAGCGTCTTAGGGGAACATGGCTACACCTTC
J gene: TRBJ1-4; clone size: -; CDR3 length: 16; D gene: -; V gene: TRBV5-6; CDR3 protein: CASSHRTDNRVEKLFF; CDR3 DNA: TGTGCCAGCAGCCATAGGACAGACAATAGGGTTGAAAAACTGTTTTTT
J gene: TRBJ1-2; clone size: -; CDR3 length: 14; D gene: -; V gene: TRBV27; CDR3 protein: CASTNFAGAYGYTF; CDR3 DNA: TGTGCCAGCACGAATTTCGCAGGGGCCTATGGCTACACCTTC
J gene: TRBJ1-3; clone size: -; CDR3 length: 15; D gene: -; V gene: TRBV6-6; CDR3 protein: CASRVYRASGNTIYF; CDR3 DNA: TGTGCCAGCAGGGTATACAGGGCCTCGGGAAACACCATATATTTT
J gene: TRBJ2-5; clone size: -; CDR3 length: 16; D gene: -; V gene: TRBV4-2; CDR3 protein: CASSQNLQENQETQYF; CDR3 DNA: TGTGCCAGCAGCCAAAATCTACAGGAGAACCAAGAGACCCAGTACTTC
J gene: TRBJ1-2; clone size: -; CDR3 length: 14; D gene: TRBD1; V gene: TRBV27; CDR3 protein: CASSPSGRDRGNTF; CDR3 DNA: TGTGCCAGCAGTCCTTCTGGCCGGGACAGGGGGAACACCTTC
J gene: TRBJ1-3; clone size: -; CDR3 length: 15; D gene: -; V gene: TRBV7-2; CDR3 protein: CASSPQGFAGNTIYF; CDR3 DNA: TGTGCCAGCAGCCCACAGGGATTCGCTGGAAACACCATATATTTT
J gene: TRBJ1-3; clone size: -; CDR3 length: 17; D gene: -; V gene: TRBV4-1; CDR3 protein: CASSQTTQDNSGNTIYF; CDR3 DNA: TGCGCCAGCAGCCAAACTACGCAGGATAACTCTGGAAACACCATATATTTT
J gene: TRBJ1-1; clone size: -; CDR3 length: 14; D gene: TRBD1; V gene: TRBV28; CDR3 protein: CASIQGASGTEAFF; CDR3 DNA: TGTGCCAGCATACAGGGGGCGTCTGGCACTGAAGCTTTCTTT
J gene: TRBJ1-5; clone size: -; CDR3 length: 16; D gene: -; V gene: TRBV4-1; CDR3 protein: CASSHPGGGRDQPQHF; CDR3 DNA: TGCGCCAGCAGCCACCCTGGCGGTGGGCGTGACCAGCCCCAGCATTTT
J gene: TRBJ2-5; clone size: -; CDR3 length: 14; D gene: TRBD2; V gene: TRBV30; CDR3 protein: CAWSHGGGEKTQYF; CDR3 DNA: TGTGCCTGGAGTCATGGCGGGGGGGAAAAGACCCAGTACTTC
J gene: TRBJ1-1; clone size: -; CDR3 length: 14; D gene: -; V gene: TRBV19; CDR3 protein: CASSIRGADTEAFF; CDR3 DNA: TGTGCCAGTAGTATAAGGGGGGCTGACACTGAAGCTTTCTTT
J gene: TRBJ2-7; clone size: -; CDR3 length: 14; D gene: -; V gene: TRBV6-1; CDR3 protein: CASSARQVAYEQYF; CDR3 DNA: TGTGCCAGCAGTGCTAGACAGGTCGCCTACGAGCAGTACTTC
J gene: TRBJ2-7; clone size: once; CDR3 length: 15; D gene: -; V gene: TRBV28; CDR3 protein: CASGKTGRPTYEQYF; CDR3 DNA: TGTGCCAGCGGTAAGACAGGCCGCCCTACCTACGAGCAGTACTTC
J gene: TRBJ2-7; clone size: -; CDR3 length: 13; D gene: TRBD2; V gene: TRBV5-6; CDR3 protein: CASSLGGTSEQYF; CDR3 DNA: TGTGCCAGCAGCTTGGGAGGGACTAGCGAGCAGTACTTC
J gene: TRBJ1-1; clone size: once; CDR3 length: 13; D gene: TRBD1; V gene: TRBV5-1; CDR3 protein: CASSQDRGGEAFF; CDR3 DNA: TGCGCCAGCAGCCAGGACAGGGGAGGAGAAGCTTTCTTT
J gene: TRBJ2-7; clone size: -; CDR3 length: 17; D gene: TRBD2; V gene: TRBV2; CDR3 protein: CASSLPTSGRVDYEQYF; CDR3 DNA: TGTGCCAGCAGTCTCCCGACTAGCGGGAGAGTCGACTACGAGCAGTACTTC
J gene: TRBJ2-1; clone size: -; CDR3 length: 14; D gene: TRBD2; V gene: TRBV9; CDR3 protein: CASSARREGHEQFF; CDR3 DNA: TGTGCCAGCAGCGCACGGCGGGAGGGCCATGAGCAGTTCTTC
J gene: TRBJ2-1; clone size: -; CDR3 length: 14; D gene: TRBD1; V gene: TRBV6-1; CDR3 protein: CASSEGQGRNEQFF; CDR3 DNA: TGTGCCAGCAGTGAAGGACAGGGAAGGAATGAGCAGTTCTTC
J gene: TRBJ2-5; clone size: -; CDR3 length: 17; D gene: -; V gene: TRBV7-2; CDR3 protein: CASSKHRDSIGGETQYF; CDR3 DNA: TGTGCCAGCAGCAAACACCGGGACTCCATCGGGGGAGAGACCCAGTACTTC
J gene: TRBJ2-3; clone size: -; CDR3 length: 12; D gene: TRBD2; V gene: TRBV6-4; CDR3 protein: CASRGGADTQYF; CDR3 DNA: TGTGCCAGCAGGGGAGGGGCAGATACGCAGTATTTT
J gene: TRBJ1-1; clone size: -; CDR3 length: 11; D gene: -; V gene: TRBV28; CDR3 protein: CASPSDTEAFF; CDR3 DNA: TGTGCCTCCCCATCTGACACTGAAGCTTTCTTT
J gene: TRBJ2-7; clone size: -; CDR3 length: 18; D gene: TRBD2; V gene: TRBV5-1; CDR3 protein: CASSTSTSGRVLSYEQYF; CDR3 DNA: TGCGCCAGCAGCACATCGACTAGCGGGAGGGTCCTCTCCTACGAGCAGTACTTC
J gene: TRBJ2-7; clone size: few; CDR3 length: 15; D gene: -; V gene: TRBV5-1; CDR3 protein: CASSLAAGPTYEQYF; CDR3 DNA: TGCGCCAGCAGCTTGGCCGCGGGACCCACCTACGAGCAGTACTTC
J gene: TRBJ1-1; clone size: hyperexpanded; CDR3 length: 12; D gene: -; V gene: TRBV4-1; CDR3 protein: CASSQGATKAFF; CDR3 DNA: TGCGCCAGCAGCCAAGGGGCAACAAAAGCTTTCTTT